This T cell receptor (beta chain) was captured by sequencing in a study of shared clonotypes between healthy human individuals. Across the whole study: Each donor had three CD4 naive, three CD4 memory, two CD8 naive and one CD8 memory plate. Whole-study findings and limits: What limited the represented genetic and exposure-history diversity was the small number of donors. A reduction in generation probabilities was seen for non-shared clonotypes relative to those shared by all four donors. When naive CD4 clonotypes were compared across several donors, around 4.6% were shared.

CDR1 is MDHEN, CDR2 SYDVKM, per germline. The CDR3 loop spans 14 amino acids. The ends were cut back, 4 bases at V and 1 base at J, with 10 bases in the middle. Libraries were prepared by immunoSEQ multiplex PCR; TCRdb keeps only in-frame clonotypes and omits some of them. The repertoire holds over 800,000 clones, with 80% to 95% as singletons. CD45RO-negative CD8 cells positively selected for CCR7 made up the naive population, which excluded terminally differentiated effector memory CD45RA+ cells. As to this clone: What it recognizes is unknown.

The sample taken for sequencing was naive CD8+ T cells sorted from blood. V gene TRBV28 combines with J gene TRBJ1-1; D remains unclear. The receptor was isolated from a man aged 25 to 40 in good health. CDR3 DNA: TGTGCCAGCAGTTGGCGGGTAGCGAACACTGAAGCTTTCTTT. Encoded protein: CASSWRVANTEAFF.